Shown below are 30 T cell receptor beta chains from a single sample sequenced in a study of blood T cells in healthy people across ages. A sample-barcoded 5' primer and a J-beta primer mix were used in a second PCR of about 6 to 12 cycles. TCRdb processed the 5' RACE reads anew with MiXCR; each CDR3 protein has one entry. Altogether approximately 680,000 distinct CDR3 sequences are present, 32% being singletons, with the ten largest covering 15%. Sequenced input: blood. The origin of the receptors is a woman of 80 years or more in good health.

This clonotype was detected only once. This chain links TRBV12-3 or TRBV12-4 with TRBJ2-4, with a tentative D call TRBD2 (7 bases). The end of the DNA aligns better with TRBJ2-7, so the J call may be wrong. CDR3 length equals 14 residues. The CDR3 reads CASRTTGGGDEQYF. The CDR3 DNA reads as TGTGCCAGCAGGACCACCGGAGGGGGGGACGAGCAGTACTTC.

The chain couples TRBV27 to TRBJ2-2; D is unresolved. Germline assignment: CDR1 MNHEY and CDR2 SMNVEV (reference sequence). The length of the CDR3 is 12 residues. The V end was cut by 11 bases, the J end by 8 bases, with 15 bases between. The CDR3 DNA follows: TGTGCCGTCAGCCAGGCCGGAGGGGAGCTGTTTTTT. It translates to CAVSQAGGELFF.

The V and J genes are TRBV20-1 and TRBJ2-1; the D gene is possibly TRBD2 (6 bases). The germline CDR1 and CDR2 sequences are DFQATT and SNEGSKA (reference sequence). CDR3 size: 15 residues. V gave up 6 bases and J gave up 0 bases, with 15 bases separating them. In DNA, the CDR3 is TGCAGTGCAGTTTCCCGGGGGAGCTCCTACAATGAGCAGTTCTTC. Protein sequence: CSAVSRGSSYNEQFF.

This clonotype was counted only a few times. CDR3 bases: TGTGCCAGCGGGGACAGGGGCGGCGGCACAGATACGCAGTATTTT. Residues: CASGDRGGGTDTQYF. V is TRBV19 and J is TRBJ2-3; TRBD1 agrees at 10 bases. The V gene's germline CDR1 is LNHDA and CDR2 SQIVND (reference sequence). Trimming at V came to 9 bases and at J to 1 base, leaving 7 bases not matched to a gene. The CDR3 loop spans 15 amino acids. The variable domain in full, completed from reference TRBV19 and TRBJ2-3, reads DGGITQSPKYLFRKEGQNVTLSCEQNLNHDAMYWYRQDPGQGLRLIYYSQIVNDFQKGDIAEGYSVSREKKESFPLTVTSAQKNPTAFYLCASGDRGGGTDTQYFGPGTRLTVL.

This clonotype was observed a few times. This chain joins TRBV19 and TRBJ1-2; tentative D call: TRBD1 (5 bases). Trimming pared 7 bases from V and 8 bases from J, leaving 17 bases between. The CDR3 spans 13 residues. Germline V gives CDR1 LNHDA, CDR2 SQIVND (reference sequence). The CDR3 region has the DNA TGTGCCAGTACCTTCCAGGGCAGCAAAGGCTACACCTTC. Protein: CASTFQGSKGYTF. The entire variable domain, with the rest obtained from reference TRBV19 and TRBJ1-2, is as follows: DGGITQSPKYLFRKEGQNVTLSCEQNLNHDAMYWYRQDPGQGLRLIYYSQIVNDFQKGDIAEGYSVSREKKESFPLTVTSAQKNPTAFYLCASTFQGSKGYTFGSGTRLTVV.

As for this clonotype: The junction differs from germline at one of its ends, possibly a read error. This chain links TRBV7-9 with TRBJ1-4; no definite D call. Germline V gene data show CDR1 as SEHNR and CDR2 as FQNEAQ (reference sequence). The CDR3 spans 14 residues. The CDR3 coding sequence is TGTGCCAGCAGCTTGTCGAGAGGGAGTGAAAAACCGTTTTTT. It specifies CASSLSRGSEKPFF.

About this clonotype itself: It may be a read error: a sequence one base away is much more abundant. As DNA, the CDR3 is TGCAGTGCTAGAGCCCGCGGCAGGGGACAGGAGCCAAATTCACCCCTCCACTTT. It is translated as CSARARGRGQEPNSPLHF. The rearrangement links TRBV20-1 to TRBJ1-6; TRBD1 aligns across 8 bases. The CDR3 runs 18 residues. Losses at the gene ends were 1 base for V and 7 bases for J; bases not matched to a gene: 15. Looked up from germline, CDR1 is DFQATT and CDR2 is SNEGSKA (reference sequence).

Concerning this clonotype: This clone may be a read error of a much larger clone one base away. V gene TRBV15 combines with J gene TRBJ2-1, with 15 positions matching TRBD2. Trimming took 6 bases from V and 3 from J; bases not matched to a gene: 9. The CDR3 runs 18 residues. CDR1 and CDR2 (germline): LNHNV, YYDKDF (reference sequence). The CDR3: CATRSTGTSGGLYNEQFF. For the CDR3, the DNA is TGTGCCACCAGAAGCACCGGGACTAGCGGGGGGCTCTACAATGAGCAGTTCTTC.

Notes on this clonotype: Since a much larger clone is just one base distant, this may be a read error. The rearrangement uses TRBV3-1 and TRBJ2-1; 7 bases align to TRBD1. The CDR3 is 14 amino acids. With 1 base clipped from V and 8 bases from J, the junction kept 5 bases outside the gene matches. Germline loops: CDR1 LGHDT, CDR2 YNNKEL (reference sequence). The CDR3 spells CASSQGGTEYEQFF. CDR3 nucleotide sequence: TGTGCCAGCAGCCAAGGGGGGACAGAGTATGAGCAGTTCTTC.

This clonotype occurred many times. The chain combines TRBV13 with TRBJ2-3; possibly TRBD2 for D (7 bases). The CDR3 runs 14 residues. CDR1 PRHDT and CDR2 FYEKMQ come from the germline V gene (reference sequence). Trimming left V 6 bases short and J 5 bases short, with 15 bases between. The DNA of the CDR3 is TGTGCCAGCAGGGGACGGGGGGCTAGAGATACGCAGTATTTT. Translation: CASRGRGARDTQYF.

A word on this clonotype: A read error is possible here, since a much larger clone lies one base away. The genes are TRBV12-3 or TRBV12-4 and TRBJ1-4; no clear D. The length of the CDR3 is 15 residues. In DNA form, the CDR3 reads TGTGCCAGCAGTTTAGCAGGGTCGACTAATGAAAAACGGTTTTTT. This codes for CASSLAGSTNEKRFF.

Only a few counts were recorded for this clonotype. This chain links TRBV28 with TRBJ1-5, with D uncertain. The CDR3 runs to 12 residues. Trimming removed 5 bases from V and 4 bases from J, with 6 bases in between. Germline loops: CDR1 MDHEN, CDR2 SYDVKM. CDR3 protein: CASSASNQPQHF. The DNA of the CDR3 is TGTGCCAGCAGTGCCTCGAATCAGCCCCAGCATTTT.

This clonotype occurred many times. The chain uses TRBV7-9 and TRBJ1-5; TRBD1 aligns across 7 bases. This CDR3 spans 14 amino acids. J lost 3 bases, V lost 3 bases, and 2 bases had no gene match. The germline CDR1 and CDR2 sequences are SEHNR and FQNEAQ (reference sequence). The CDR3 region is CASSFGTANQPQHF. The DNA for the CDR3 is TGTGCCAGCAGCTTTGGGACAGCCAATCAGCCCCAGCATTTT.

The V and J genes are TRBV6-5 and TRBJ1-5; 11 nucleotides align to TRBD1. CDR3 length equals 17 residues. Germline CDR1 and CDR2: MNHEY and SVGAGI. The junction had 9 bases not matched to a gene; V was cut back by 4 bases and J by 4 bases. This chain's CDR3 is CASSSPAGTGGNQPQHF. CDR3 nucleotide sequence: TGTGCCAGCAGTTCACCAGCCGGGACAGGGGGGAATCAGCCCCAGCATTTT.

This clonotype has ten or more counts. The chain combines TRBV7-2 with TRBJ1-2; unclear D gene. This CDR3 is 13 amino acids long. V lost 1 base and J lost 0, with 3 bases in between. The germline CDR1 and CDR2 sequences are SGHTA and FQGNSA. The CDR3 DNA reads TGTGCCAGCAGCTTAGAGTCTAACTATGGCTACACCTTC. This translates into CASSLESNYGYTF.

In its sample, this clonotype was seen a few times. The chain links TRBV6-1 to TRBJ1-4; D is unclear. The germline V gene encodes CDR1 MNHNS and CDR2 SASEGT. The CDR3 spans 13 residues. V was cut by 4 bases and J by 7 bases, with 10 bases left in between. CDR3 bases: TGTGCCAGCAGTGCGGGCTCATTTGAAAAACTGTTTTTT. It encodes CASSAGSFEKLFF.

In this sample, this clonotype turned up a few times. The chain carries TRBV2 and TRBJ1-1; 9 bases agree with TRBD1. CDR3 size: 16 residues. Per the germline V gene, CDR1 is SNHLY and CDR2 is FYNNEI. With V trimmed by 5 bases and J by 1 base, 8 bases remained unmatched. The CDR3 coding sequence is TGTGCCAGCAGTCGTCCGGGACAGGGATGGAACACTGAAGCTTTCTTT. Translating gives CASSRPGQGWNTEAFF. The entire variable domain, with the rest obtained from reference TRBV2 and TRBJ1-1, is as follows: EPEVTQTPSHQVTQMGQEVILRCVPISNHLYFYWYRQILGQKVEFLVSFYNNEISEKSEIFDDQFSVERPDGSNFTLKIRSTKLEDSAMYFCASSRPGQGWNTEAFFGQGTRLTVV.

The chain has TRBV9 and TRBJ1-1; 7 nucleotides line up with TRBD1. The CDR3 runs to 15 residues. In germline, CDR1 is SGDLS, CDR2 YYNGEE. Trimming took 0 bases from V and 4 from J; bases not matched to a gene: 6. The CDR3, as DNA: TGTGCCAGCAGCGTAGAGGCGCAGGGGGTCACTGAAGCTTTCTTT. Translation gives CASSVEAQGVTEAFF.

The chain recombines TRBV29-1 with TRBJ1-4; 9 positions match TRBD1. The CDR3 extends over 18 amino acids. Germline V gene sequence: CDR1 SQVTM, CDR2 ANQGSEA. The ends lost 0 bases at V and 3 bases at J; junction bases unmatched: 11. The CDR3 sequence: CSVEDPRGQGLPNEKLFF. The CDR3 DNA reads TGCAGCGTTGAAGATCCGAGAGGACAGGGGCTCCCTAATGAAAAACTGTTTTTT.

On this clonotype itself: An end of the junction does not agree with germline; a read error may underlie this. The V call is TRBV6-2 or TRBV6-3, the J call TRBJ2-5; D might be TRBD2 (6 bases). The CDR3 consists of 14 residues. Germline lookup yields CDR1 MNHEY and CDR2 SVGEGT. The CDR3 region has the DNA TGTGCCAGCAGGACCAGACTAGACCAAGAGACCCAGTACTTT. It translates to CASRTRLDQETQYF.

This clonotype was counted only a few times. The chain is built from TRBV3-1 and TRBJ1-6; D is undetermined. Germline V CDR1 and CDR2: LGHDT, YNNKEL (reference sequence). The CDR3 contains 13 residues. Trimming pared 3 bases from V and 7 bases from J, leaving 7 bases between. The CDR3 protein is CASSQVKNSPLHF. CDR3 sequence (DNA): TGTGCCAGCAGCCAGGTTAAAAATTCACCCCTCCACTTT.

This clonotype was seen repeatedly, ten times or more. The CDR3 protein is CASSADRAPTDTQYF. In nucleotides, the CDR3 is TGTGCCAGCAGCGCGGACAGGGCTCCCACGGATACGCAGTATTTT. V gene TRBV7-8 combines with J gene TRBJ2-3; TRBD1 matches at 8 bases. The germline V gene encodes CDR1 SGHVS and CDR2 FQNEAQ. This CDR3 contains 15 residues. Trimming cost V 5 bases and J 6 bases; bases outside gene matches: 10.

On this clonotype itself: It may be a read error: a sequence one base away is much more abundant. The V and J genes are TRBV14 and TRBJ1-2, with 8 positions matching TRBD1. J was trimmed by 6 bases and V by 0 bases; bases with no gene match: 0. The CDR3 sequence is 13 residues long. Germline V CDR1 and CDR2: SGHDN, FVKESK. CDR3 DNA: TGTGCCAGCAGCCAAGAGGACAGGGATGGCTACACCTTC. Translated: CASSQEDRDGYTF.

This clonotype appeared many times. The rearrangement joins TRBV2 to TRBJ2-5; 9 positions match TRBD1. Germline CDR1 is SNHLY and CDR2 is FYNNEI. The V segment lost 7 bases and the J segment 4 bases; nucleotides outside the gene matches: 10. This CDR3 comprises 15 residues. The CDR3 region is CASTTQGAVGETQYF. The CDR3 DNA sequence: TGTGCCAGCACTACACAGGGGGCGGTTGGAGAGACCCAGTACTTC.

About this clonotype: An end of the junction does not agree with germline; a read error may underlie this. The chain is built from TRBV6-1 and TRBJ2-3, with 11 bases that match TRBD2. This CDR3 comprises 17 residues. Germline CDR1 and CDR2: MNHNS and SASEGT. CDR3 region: CASSVYTSGGGTDTQYF. The CDR3 bases are TGTGCCAGTAGTGTGTACACTAGCGGGGGAGGCACAGATACGCAGTATTTT.

This clonotype showed up just a few times. The chain is built from TRBV5-1 and TRBJ2-3; 9 bases match TRBD1. The trim removed 4 bases at V and 4 bases at J, leaving 7 bases unmatched. The CDR3 length is 15 residues. Germline CDR1 is SGHRS and CDR2 is YFSETQ. CDR3 sequence reads: CASSPGDREADTQYF. DNA for the CDR3: TGCGCCAGCAGCCCCGGGGACAGGGAGGCAGATACGCAGTATTTT.

This clonotype was detected only a few times. This chain's CDR3 is CASSYYRGDIQYF. The CDR3 nucleotides read TGTGCCAGCAGTTATTACAGGGGTGACATTCAGTACTTC. The chain combines TRBV6-6 with TRBJ2-4, with 7 nucleotides matching TRBD1. Germline assignment: CDR1 MNHNY and CDR2 SVGAGI (reference sequence). V shed 3 bases and J 8 bases; nucleotides not matched to a gene: 4. There are 13 residues in the CDR3.

Only a few counts were recorded for this clonotype. The chain employs TRBV20-1 and TRBJ1-4, with D possibly matching TRBD1 (6 bases). CDR1 DFQATT and CDR2 SNEGSKA come from the germline V gene (reference sequence). V was clipped by 5 bases and J by 7 bases, with 20 bases between them. This CDR3 has 15 residues. The CDR3 region has the DNA TGCAGTGCTTACCCCTACAGGGTAGTGGGTGAAAAACTGTTTTTT. It encodes CSAYPYRVVGEKLFF.

The chain carries TRBV6-1 and TRBJ2-1, with D perhaps matching TRBD1 or TRBD2 (6 bases each). The germline V gene encodes CDR1 MNHNS and CDR2 SASEGT. Deletions cut 6 bases from V and 2 bases from J, with 17 bases between. The CDR3 has 16 residues. CDR3 loop: CASSVGGSRAYNEQFF. CDR3 coding DNA: TGTGCCAGCAGCGTAGGGGGGAGTCGGGCCTACAATGAGCAGTTCTTC.

This rearrangement joins TRBV6-5 to TRBJ1-1; possible D gene TRBD1, 6 bases. Germline-derived CDR1 and CDR2 are MNHEY and SVGAGI. Trimming removed 6 bases at V and 1 base at J, with 15 bases between. This CDR3 has 15 amino acids. The CDR3 loop is CASRQPGEGNTEAFF. DNA of the CDR3: TGTGCCAGCAGACAGCCAGGGGAAGGGAACACTGAAGCTTTCTTT.